A single sample gave rise to the 29 T cell receptor beta chains below, sequenced in a study of radiotherapy plus CTLA-4 blockade in lung cancer. Profiled with immunoSEQ multiplex PCR; TCRdb holds only in-frame clones, not every one. The table has 35,000 to 45,000 clones, approximately 85% seen once; the top ten hold 5.5% to 7%. The sample consisted of peripheral blood, taken from a patient treated with radiotherapy plus ipilimumab. These receptors were taken from a human donor with non-small cell lung cancer who had stable disease on radiotherapy plus ipilimumab.

The gene calls are TRBV5-1 and TRBJ2-1; D is possibly TRBD2 (5 bases). Germline V gives CDR1 SGHRS, CDR2 YFSETQ. V shed 0 bases and J shed 4 bases, with 5 bases lying between them. The CDR3 spans 13 residues. CDR3 sequence: CASSLGEYNEQFF. The CDR3 DNA reads TGCGCCAGCAGCTTGGGGGAGTACAATGAGCAGTTCTTC.

This clone was counted a few times. The chain carries TRBV6-6 and TRBJ1-2, with 10 nucleotides matching TRBD1. V was pared by 5 bases and J by 4 bases, with 4 bases of the junction left unmatched. Germline V gene data show CDR1 as MNHNY and CDR2 as SVGAGI (reference sequence). CDR3 size: 14 residues. In DNA, the CDR3 is TGTGCCAGCAGTCCGGACAGGGGGACCTATGGCTACACCTTC. Translated: CASSPDRGTYGYTF.

CDR3 coding DNA: TGTGCCAGCAGCCAAGCAGCAGGCGGTAGCGTGAACAATGAGCAGTTCTTC. Translation gives CASSQAAGGSVNNEQFF. The V call is TRBV4-2, the J call TRBJ2-1, with a possible D match to TRBD2 (5 bases). The CDR3 is made up of 17 amino acids. Trimming removed 1 base at V and 5 bases at J, with 18 bases between. Germline V gives CDR1 LGHNA, CDR2 YNFKEQ.

The CDR3 spells CASSDRTGVSYEQYF. The CDR3 DNA follows: TGTGCCAGCAGTGACCGGACAGGGGTTTCCTACGAGCAGTACTTC. J is TRBJ2-7 and V is TRBV6-1; TRBD1 matches at 9 bases. The V and J ends lost 3 bases and 1 base, in that order; junction bases with no gene match: 4. In germline, CDR1 is MNHNS, CDR2 SASEGT. The CDR3 runs to 15 residues.

The J gene is TRBJ2-5, the V gene TRBV7-8; 8 bases line up with TRBD2. The DNA end lines up better with TRBJ2-7; the J call may be wrong. This CDR3 has 16 residues. Germline V gene sequence: CDR1 SGHVS, CDR2 FQNEAQ. CDR3 residues: CASSLGAGGYINEQYF. The CDR3 DNA reads TGTGCCAGCAGCTTAGGGGCGGGAGGATATATCAACGAGCAGTACTTC.

The chain is built from TRBV19 and TRBJ2-3; 7 positions match TRBD2. CDR1 LNHDA and CDR2 SQIVND come from the germline V gene (reference sequence). The junction had 7 bases not matched to a gene; V was cut back by 3 bases and J by 1 base. This CDR3 region has 16 residues. The CDR3 region is CASSMGSGSRTDTQYF. CDR3 bases: TGTGCCAGTAGTATGGGTAGCGGGTCCCGCACAGATACGCAGTATTTT.

This clone is a singleton in its sample. The CDR3 DNA sequence: TGTGCCAGCAGCTCCCCGGGGAGGAACAATGAGCAGTTCTTC. Translated, it gives CASSSPGRNNEQFF. This chain links TRBV5-4 with TRBJ2-1; possibly TRBD2 for D (6 bases). V dropped 3 bases and J dropped 5 bases, with 12 bases sitting between them. The CDR3 length is 14 residues. Germline CDR1 and CDR2: SGHNT and YYREEE (reference sequence).

The chain couples TRBV5-1 to TRBJ2-7; D might be TRBD1 (6 bases). The CDR3 is 13 residues long. The germline V gene has CDR1 SGHRS and CDR2 YFSETQ. V was pared by 0 bases and J by 9 bases, with 13 bases between. The CDR3 loop is CASSLGGQFRQYF. The CDR3, as DNA: TGCGCCAGCAGCTTGGGGGGACAATTCCGGCAGTACTTC.

The chain recombines TRBV7-2 with TRBJ2-1, with 14 positions matching TRBD2. The CDR3 has 16 amino acids. Germline values: CDR1 SGHTA, CDR2 FQGNSA. J lost 7 bases, V lost 5 bases, and 7 bases had no gene match. The CDR3 protein is CASSQRLAGGVNEQFF. As DNA, the CDR3 is TGTGCCAGCAGCCAACGACTAGCGGGAGGGGTTAATGAGCAGTTCTTC.

V is TRBV29-1 and J is TRBJ2-5, with 7 bases identical to TRBD2. Losses at the gene ends were 3 bases for V and 7 bases for J; bases not matched to a gene: 11. Germline CDR1 SQVTM, CDR2 ANQGSEA. This CDR3 comprises 14 residues. CDR3 sequence reads: CSVERIPASGTQYF. In nucleotides, the CDR3 is TGCAGCGTTGAGAGGATACCAGCTAGCGGGACCCAGTACTTC. Based on the CDR3 plus reference TRBV29-1 and TRBJ2-5, the full variable domain is SAVISQKPSRDICQRGTSLTIQCQVDSQVTMMFWYRQQPGQSLTLIATANQGSEATYESGFVIDKFPISRPNLTFSTLTVSNMSPEDSSIYLCSVERIPASGTQYFGPGTRLLVL.

V gene TRBV28 combines with J gene TRBJ2-1; TRBD1 matches at 11 bases. V shed 4 bases and J 0 bases; nucleotides not matched to a gene: 14. This CDR3 is built from 20 residues. Germline loops: CDR1 MDHEN, CDR2 SYDVKM. The CDR3 region is CASSSRWGQGVGGSYNEQFF. The CDR3 coding sequence is TGTGCCAGCAGTTCCCGGTGGGGACAGGGGGTTGGAGGCTCCTACAATGAGCAGTTCTTC.

CDR3 DNA sequence: TGTGCCATCAGTGCCTCCGGGAAGAACTACGAGCAGTACTTC. Translation gives CAISASGKNYEQYF. The rearrangement uses TRBV10-3 and TRBJ2-7; the D gene is possibly TRBD2 (5 bases). Germline V gene data show CDR1 as ENHRY and CDR2 as SYGVKD. This CDR3 is 14 amino acids long. Trimming stripped 4 bases from V and 3 bases from J, with 13 bases between.

The V and J genes are TRBV20-1 and TRBJ2-3; tentative D call: TRBD1 (5 bases). Germline-derived CDR1 and CDR2 are DFQATT and SNEGSKA (reference sequence). V was trimmed by 1 base and J by 11 bases, leaving 10 bases between them. This CDR3 has 11 residues. CDR3 loop: CSARGGQLQYF. The CDR3 DNA reads TGCAGTGCTAGAGGAGGACAATTGCAGTATTTT.

There are a few counts of this clone. The chain couples TRBV7-3 to TRBJ2-1, with TRBD2 identical over 9 bases. The V gene end was trimmed by 2 bases and the J gene end by 6 bases; junction bases not matched to a gene: 2. This CDR3 is built from 14 residues. CDR1 and CDR2 from the germline V gene are SGHTA and FQGTGA. CDR3 in amino acids: CASSLAGGPNEQFF. In nucleotides, the CDR3 is TGTGCCAGCAGCTTAGCGGGAGGGCCCAATGAGCAGTTCTTC.

This clone was recorded once. This rearrangement joins TRBV28 to TRBJ2-7; 8 bases agree with TRBD1. The germline V gene has CDR1 MDHEN and CDR2 SYDVKM. This CDR3 is built from 14 residues. Trimming cost V 4 bases and J 5 bases; bases outside gene matches: 7. CDR3 nucleotide sequence: TGTGCCAGCAGTTCCCCCCCGACAGGGGACGAGCAGTACTTC. This codes for CASSSPPTGDEQYF.

The chain uses TRBV7-6 and TRBJ2-5, with TRBD1 matching 10 bases. TRBJ2-7 matches the DNA end more closely, so the J call is doubtful. Germline values: CDR1 SGHVS, CDR2 FNYEAQ. This CDR3 is 16 amino acids long. The CDR3 spells CASSLDSPGQGHEQYF. Here the CDR3 DNA reads TGTGCCAGCAGCTTGGACTCGCCGGGACAGGGGCACGAGCAGTACTTC.

The chain recombines TRBV18 with TRBJ2-7; TRBD1 aligns across 9 bases. V dropped 6 bases and J dropped 9; count of bases not matched to a gene: 15. Germline V gene lookup returns CDR1 KGHSH and CDR2 LQKENI. CDR3 length: 15 residues. The CDR3 spells CASSLRDREPGGQYF. The CDR3 coding sequence is TGTGCCAGCTCCCTGAGGGACAGGGAGCCGGGGGGGCAGTACTTC.

This CDR3 is CASSSIQGSESNQPQHF. Here the CDR3 DNA reads TGTGCCAGCAGCAGTATTCAGGGTTCCGAAAGCAATCAGCCCCAGCATTTT. This chain links TRBV21-1 with TRBJ1-5; the DNA was not compared with TRBD1, the D call given in the table. TRBV21-1 is described as a pseudogene. This CDR3 has 17 residues.

The chain is built from TRBV20-1 and TRBJ1-1; D is undetermined. With 7 bases removed from V and 6 bases from J, the gap between germline ends came to 12 bases. CDR3 length equals 11 residues. Germline CDR1 DFQATT, CDR2 SNEGSKA (reference sequence). CDR3 protein: CSVSPLPEAFF. In nucleotides, the CDR3 is TGCAGTGTAAGCCCCCTCCCTGAAGCTTTCTTT.

The chain employs TRBV11-2 and TRBJ2-7; perhaps TRBD2 as D (5 bases). There are 17 residues in the CDR3. The germline CDR1 and CDR2 sequences are SGHAT and FQNNGV. V was clipped by 1 base and J by 2 bases, with 18 bases between them. The CDR3 DNA sequence: TGTGCCAGCAGCTTAGGGCCGCGTGGGCGGGTCGCCTACGAGCAGTACTTC. This encodes CASSLGPRGRVAYEQYF.

The chain links TRBV19 to TRBJ1-2, with D uncertain. From germline, CDR1 is LNHDA and CDR2 SQIVND (reference sequence). V dropped 3 bases and J dropped 3 bases, with 8 bases sitting between them. CDR3 length equals 13 residues. CDR3 region: CASSMRVDYGYTF. The CDR3 nucleotides read TGTGCCAGTAGTATGAGGGTAGACTATGGCTACACCTTC.

This chain joins TRBV5-4 and TRBJ2-7; 7 bases are shared with TRBD1. This CDR3 has 13 residues. Germline CDR1 and CDR2: SGHNT and YYREEE (reference sequence). Trimming took 2 bases from V and 6 from J; bases not matched to a gene: 5. This CDR3 reads CASSFTGTAEQYF. The CDR3 nucleotides read TGTGCCAGCAGCTTTACCGGGACAGCCGAGCAGTACTTC.

V is TRBV6-5 and J is TRBJ2-1, with D maybe TRBD1 (6 bases). The CDR3 is made up of 15 amino acids. CDR1 is MNHEY and CDR2 is SVGAGI in the germline V gene. Trimming took off 7 bases at V and 0 bases at J, with 13 bases between the two ends. In DNA, the CDR3 is TGTGCCAGCACCCCCGACAGGCTCTCCTACAATGAGCAGTTCTTC. Its translation is CASTPDRLSYNEQFF.

V is TRBV19 and J is TRBJ1-5, with 9 bases lining up with TRBD1. Germline CDR1 is LNHDA and CDR2 is SQIVND (reference sequence). There are 15 residues in the CDR3. Trimming at V came to 7 bases and at J to 5 bases, leaving 9 bases not matched to a gene. CDR3 protein: CASTQGQGTYQPQHF. DNA for the CDR3: TGTGCCAGTACTCAGGGACAGGGTACGTATCAGCCCCAGCATTTT.

In its sample, this clone was seen a few times. The chain couples TRBV7-2 to TRBJ2-7; 10 bases align to TRBD2. The CDR3 is 16 amino acids. Germline values: CDR1 SGHTA, CDR2 FQGNSA. V lost 5 bases and J lost 1; bases outside the gene matches: 8. The CDR3 bases are TGTGCCAGCAGCCCCCGGCTAGCGGGGGCATCCTACGAGCAGTACTTC. This sequence encodes CASSPRLAGASYEQYF. Looking up the rest from reference TRBV7-2 and TRBJ2-7 gives the full variable domain: GAGVSQSPSNKVTEKGKDVELRCDPISGHTALYWYRQSLGQGLEFLIYFQGNSAPDKSGLPSDRFSAERTGGSVSTLTIQRTQQEDSAVYLCASSPRLAGASYEQYFGPGTRLTVT.

The rearrangement joins TRBV5-6 to TRBJ2-5, with no clear D. The J call may be in error: the DNA end matches TRBJ2-7 better. CDR1 and CDR2 from the germline V gene are SGHDT and YYEEEE. The CDR3 has 15 amino acids. In DNA, the CDR3 is TGTGCCAGCAGCTTATCGGAGCCTTCTATCCACGAGCAGTACTTC. This sequence encodes CASSLSEPSIHEQYF.

The V call is TRBV4-3, the J call TRBJ1-1, with D unresolved. The CDR3 covers 13 residues. Germline V gene data show CDR1 as LGHNA and CDR2 as YSLEER. The germline V and J ends were trimmed by 1 base and 2 bases, with 5 bases remaining between them. CDR3: CASSQGRNTEAFF. DNA for the CDR3: TGCGCCAGCAGCCAAGGGAGAAACACTGAAGCTTTCTTT.

The rearrangement links TRBV18 to TRBJ1-1; D ambiguous. The V and J ends lost 4 bases and 7 bases respectively, with 16 bases between them. Germline CDR1 and CDR2: KGHSH and LQKENI. The CDR3 spans 14 residues. Here the CDR3 reads CASSLREGMIEAFF. The DNA of the CDR3 is TGTGCCAGCTCACTACGAGAGGGAATGATTGAAGCTTTCTTT.

J is TRBJ1-2 and V is TRBV6-1; D is possibly TRBD1 (6 bases). Trimming stripped 3 bases from V and 5 bases from J, with 13 bases between. Germline assignment: CDR1 MNHNS and CDR2 SASEGT. This CDR3 comprises 14 residues. CDR3 in DNA: TGTGCCAGCAGTGATACCAGGGGCGATTATGGCTACACCTTC. Translating gives CASSDTRGDYGYTF.